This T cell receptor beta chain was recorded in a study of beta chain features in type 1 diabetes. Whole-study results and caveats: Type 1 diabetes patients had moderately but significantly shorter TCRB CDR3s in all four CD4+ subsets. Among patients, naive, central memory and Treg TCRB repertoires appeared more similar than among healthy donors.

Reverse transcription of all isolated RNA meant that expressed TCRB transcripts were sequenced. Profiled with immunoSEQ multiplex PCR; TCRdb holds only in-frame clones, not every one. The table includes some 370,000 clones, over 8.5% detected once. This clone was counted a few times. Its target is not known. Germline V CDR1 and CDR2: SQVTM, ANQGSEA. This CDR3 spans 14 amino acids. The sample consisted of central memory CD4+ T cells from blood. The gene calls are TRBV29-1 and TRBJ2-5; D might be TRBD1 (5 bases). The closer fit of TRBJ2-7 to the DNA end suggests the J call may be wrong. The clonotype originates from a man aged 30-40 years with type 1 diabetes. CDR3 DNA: TGCAGCGCTATGAGCCAGGGTGCCCCCTACGAGCAGTACTTC. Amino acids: CSAMSQGAPYEQYF.